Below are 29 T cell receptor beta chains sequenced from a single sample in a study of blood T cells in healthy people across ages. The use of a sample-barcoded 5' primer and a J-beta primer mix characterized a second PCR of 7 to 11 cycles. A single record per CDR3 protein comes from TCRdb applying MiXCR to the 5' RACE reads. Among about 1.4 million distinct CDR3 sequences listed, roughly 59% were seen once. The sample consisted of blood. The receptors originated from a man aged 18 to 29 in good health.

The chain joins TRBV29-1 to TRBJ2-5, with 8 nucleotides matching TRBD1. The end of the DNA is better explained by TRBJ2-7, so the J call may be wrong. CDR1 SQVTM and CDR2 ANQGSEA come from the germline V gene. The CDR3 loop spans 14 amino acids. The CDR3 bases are TGCAGCGCTTCAGACAGGGGCCTCGTCGACGAGCAGTACTTC. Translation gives CSASDRGLVDEQYF.

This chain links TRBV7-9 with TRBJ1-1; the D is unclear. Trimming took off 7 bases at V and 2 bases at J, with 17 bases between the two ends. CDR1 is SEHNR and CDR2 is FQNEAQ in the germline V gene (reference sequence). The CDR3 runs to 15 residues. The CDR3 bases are TGTGCCAGCACCACGATCGGCAGCAAAAACACTGAAGCTTTCTTT. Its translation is CASTTIGSKNTEAFF.

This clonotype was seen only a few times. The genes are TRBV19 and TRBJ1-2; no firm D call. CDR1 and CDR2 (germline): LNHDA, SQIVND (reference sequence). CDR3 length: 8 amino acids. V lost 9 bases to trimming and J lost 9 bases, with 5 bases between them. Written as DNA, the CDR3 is TGTGCCAGCTGTAGCTACACCTTC. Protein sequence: CASCSYTF.

CDR3: CASSQDLSTGELFF. CDR3 in DNA: TGTGCCAGCAGCCAAGATCTTAGTACCGGGGAGCTGTTTTTT. The chain links TRBV4-2 to TRBJ2-2; no clear D gene. Trimming cost V 0 bases and J 5 bases, with 7 bases left between them. CDR3 length equals 14 residues. CDR1 is LGHNA and CDR2 is YNFKEQ in the germline V gene.

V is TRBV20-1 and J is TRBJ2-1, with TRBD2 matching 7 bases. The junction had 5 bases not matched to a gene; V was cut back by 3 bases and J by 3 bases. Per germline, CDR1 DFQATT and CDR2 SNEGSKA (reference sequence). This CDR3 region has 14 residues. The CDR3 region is CSARGLTGYNEQFF. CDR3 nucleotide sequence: TGCAGTGCTAGGGGACTAACCGGCTACAATGAGCAGTTCTTC.

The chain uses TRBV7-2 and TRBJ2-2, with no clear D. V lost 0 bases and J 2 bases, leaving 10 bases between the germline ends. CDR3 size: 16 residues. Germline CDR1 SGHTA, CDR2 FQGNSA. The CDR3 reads CASSLAVPTNTGELFF. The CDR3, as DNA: TGTGCCAGCAGCTTAGCGGTCCCGACTAACACCGGGGAGCTGTTTTTT.

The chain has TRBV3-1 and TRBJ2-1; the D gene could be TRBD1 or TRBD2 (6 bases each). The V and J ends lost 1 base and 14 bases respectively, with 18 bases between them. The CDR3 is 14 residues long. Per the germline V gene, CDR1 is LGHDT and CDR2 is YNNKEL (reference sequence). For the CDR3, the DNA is TGTGCCAGCAGCCAAGTATGGAAGAGGGGGGAGGAGTTCTTC. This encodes CASSQVWKRGEEFF.

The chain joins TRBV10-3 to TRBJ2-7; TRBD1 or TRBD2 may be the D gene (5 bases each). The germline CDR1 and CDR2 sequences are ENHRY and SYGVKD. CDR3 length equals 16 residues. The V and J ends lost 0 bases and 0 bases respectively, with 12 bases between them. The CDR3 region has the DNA TGTGCCATCAGTGAGTCCCCGGGACCGAGCTCCTACGAGCAGTACTTC. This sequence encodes CAISESPGPSSYEQYF.

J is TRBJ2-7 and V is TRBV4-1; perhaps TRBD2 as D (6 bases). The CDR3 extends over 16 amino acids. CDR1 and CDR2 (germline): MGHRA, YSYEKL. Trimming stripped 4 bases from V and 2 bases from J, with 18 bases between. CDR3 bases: TGCGCCAGCAGCCCGATTTTCGGGGGAGAAACCTACGAGCAGTACTTC. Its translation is CASSPIFGGETYEQYF.

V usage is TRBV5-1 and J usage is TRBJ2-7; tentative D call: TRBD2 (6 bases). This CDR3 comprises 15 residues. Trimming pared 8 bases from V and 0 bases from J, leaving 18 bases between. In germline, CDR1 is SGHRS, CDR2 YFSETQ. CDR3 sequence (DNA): TGCGCCAGTAACCCAGGAGGGCTGTCCTCCTACGAGCAGTACTTC. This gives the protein CASNPGGLSSYEQYF.

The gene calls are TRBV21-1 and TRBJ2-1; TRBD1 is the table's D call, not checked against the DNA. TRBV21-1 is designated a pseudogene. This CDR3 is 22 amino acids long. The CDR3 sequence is CASSKDAARGRESAGSYNEQFF. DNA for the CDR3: TGCGCCAGCAGCAAAGATGCAGCAAGGGGGCGGGAGTCGGCCGGGTCCTACAATGAGCAGTTCTTC.

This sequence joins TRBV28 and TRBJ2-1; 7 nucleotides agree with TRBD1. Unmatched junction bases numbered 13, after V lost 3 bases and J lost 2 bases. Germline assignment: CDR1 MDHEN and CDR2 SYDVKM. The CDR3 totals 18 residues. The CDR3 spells CASSFRPDRVGPYNEQFF. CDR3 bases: TGTGCCAGCAGTTTCCGACCAGACAGGGTGGGGCCCTACAATGAGCAGTTCTTC.

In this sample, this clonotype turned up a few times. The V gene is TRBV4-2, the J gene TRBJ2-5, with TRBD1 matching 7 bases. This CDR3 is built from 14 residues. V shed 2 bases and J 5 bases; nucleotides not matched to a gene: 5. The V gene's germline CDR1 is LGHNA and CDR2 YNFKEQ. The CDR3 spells CASSQPGTVETQYF. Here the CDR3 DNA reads TGTGCCAGCAGCCAACCCGGGACAGTCGAGACCCAGTACTTC.

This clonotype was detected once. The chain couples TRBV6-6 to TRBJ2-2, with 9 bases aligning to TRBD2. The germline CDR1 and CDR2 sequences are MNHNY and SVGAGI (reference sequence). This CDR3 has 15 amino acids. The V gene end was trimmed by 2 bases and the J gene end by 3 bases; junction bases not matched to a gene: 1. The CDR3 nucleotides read TGTGCCAGCAGTTACGCGGGAGGGTACACCGGGGAGCTGTTTTTT. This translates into CASSYAGGYTGELFF.

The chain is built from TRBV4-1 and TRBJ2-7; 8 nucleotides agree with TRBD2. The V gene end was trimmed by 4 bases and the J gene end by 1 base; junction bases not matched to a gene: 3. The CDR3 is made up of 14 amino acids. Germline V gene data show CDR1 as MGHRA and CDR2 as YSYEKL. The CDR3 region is CASSLSGESYEQYF. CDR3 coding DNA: TGCGCCAGCAGCCTTAGCGGGGAGTCCTACGAGCAGTACTTC.

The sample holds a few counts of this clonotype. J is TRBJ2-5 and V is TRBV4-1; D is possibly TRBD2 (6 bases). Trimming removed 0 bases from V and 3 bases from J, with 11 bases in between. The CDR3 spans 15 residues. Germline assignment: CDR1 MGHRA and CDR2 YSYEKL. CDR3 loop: CASSQEPGEEETQYF. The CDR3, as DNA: TGCGCCAGCAGCCAAGAACCGGGGGAGGAAGAGACCCAGTACTTC.

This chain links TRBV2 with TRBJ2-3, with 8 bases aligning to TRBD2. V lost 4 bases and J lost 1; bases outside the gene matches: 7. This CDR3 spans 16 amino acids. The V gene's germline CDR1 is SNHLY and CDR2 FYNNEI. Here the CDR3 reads CASSVQRGPGTDTQYF. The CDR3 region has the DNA TGTGCCAGCAGTGTCCAGCGGGGGCCCGGCACAGATACGCAGTATTTT.

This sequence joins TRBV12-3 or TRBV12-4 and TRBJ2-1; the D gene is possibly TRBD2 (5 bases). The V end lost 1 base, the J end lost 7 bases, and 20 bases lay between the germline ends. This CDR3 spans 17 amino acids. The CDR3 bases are TGTGCCAGCAGTTTAGTTTGGTCGCGGATTCCGGGGAATGAGCAGTTCTTC. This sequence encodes CASSLVWSRIPGNEQFF.

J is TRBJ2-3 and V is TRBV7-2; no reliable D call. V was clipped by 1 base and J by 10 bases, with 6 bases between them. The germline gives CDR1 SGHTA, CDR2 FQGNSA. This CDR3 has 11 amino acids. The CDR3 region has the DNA TGTGCCAGCAGCTTAGGTCAGCCGCAGTATTTT. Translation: CASSLGQPQYF.

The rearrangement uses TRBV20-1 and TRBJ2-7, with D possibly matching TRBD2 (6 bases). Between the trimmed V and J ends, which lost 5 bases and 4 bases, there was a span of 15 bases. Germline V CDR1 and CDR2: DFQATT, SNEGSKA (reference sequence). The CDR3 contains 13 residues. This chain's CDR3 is CSAGRDFPYEQYF. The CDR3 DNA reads TGCAGTGCTGGCCGGGACTTCCCATACGAGCAGTACTTC.

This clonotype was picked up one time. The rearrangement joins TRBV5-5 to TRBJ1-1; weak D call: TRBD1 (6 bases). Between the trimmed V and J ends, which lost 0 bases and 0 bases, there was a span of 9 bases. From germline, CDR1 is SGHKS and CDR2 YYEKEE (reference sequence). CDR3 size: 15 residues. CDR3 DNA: TGTGCCAGCAGCTTGGTAGCAGGGGTGAACACTGAAGCTTTCTTT. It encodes CASSLVAGVNTEAFF.

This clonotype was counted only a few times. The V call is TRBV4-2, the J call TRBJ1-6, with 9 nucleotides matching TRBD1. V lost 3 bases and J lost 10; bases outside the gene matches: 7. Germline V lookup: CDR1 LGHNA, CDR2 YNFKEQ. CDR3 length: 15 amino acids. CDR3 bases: TGTGCCAGCAGCCAGGATGGGACAGGGAGGTCACCCCTCCACTTT. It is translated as CASSQDGTGRSPLHF.

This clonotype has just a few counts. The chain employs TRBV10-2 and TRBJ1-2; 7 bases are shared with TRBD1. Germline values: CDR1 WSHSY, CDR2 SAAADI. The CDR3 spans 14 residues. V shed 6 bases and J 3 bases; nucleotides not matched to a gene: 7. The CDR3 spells CASRVTGEDYGYTF. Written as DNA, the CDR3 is TGCGCCAGCAGGGTAACAGGGGAAGACTATGGCTACACCTTC.

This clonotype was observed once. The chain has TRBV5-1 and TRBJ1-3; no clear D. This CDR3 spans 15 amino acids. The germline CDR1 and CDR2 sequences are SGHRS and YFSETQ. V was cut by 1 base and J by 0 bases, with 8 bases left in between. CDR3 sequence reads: CASSLLPASGNTIYF. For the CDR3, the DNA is TGCGCCAGCAGCTTGCTCCCGGCCTCTGGAAACACCATATATTTT.

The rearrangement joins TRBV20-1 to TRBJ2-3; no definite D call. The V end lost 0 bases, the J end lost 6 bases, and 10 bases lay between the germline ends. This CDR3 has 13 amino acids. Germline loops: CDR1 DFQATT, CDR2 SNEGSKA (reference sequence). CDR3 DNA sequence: TGCAGTGCTAGAGATATTCCAAGGGATACGCAGTATTTT. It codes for CSARDIPRDTQYF.

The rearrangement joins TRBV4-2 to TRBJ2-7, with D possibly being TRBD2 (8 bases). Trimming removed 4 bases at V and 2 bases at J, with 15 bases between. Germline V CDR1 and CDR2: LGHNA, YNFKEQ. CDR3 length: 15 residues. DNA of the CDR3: TGTGCCAGCAGCCCCTCGGGAGGGGGCCCCTACGAGCAGTACTTC. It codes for CASSPSGGGPYEQYF.

CDR3 region: CATSREGDARHEQYF. In nucleotides, the CDR3 is TGTGCCACCAGCAGAGAGGGGGACGCTCGGCACGAGCAGTACTTC. J is TRBJ2-1 and V is TRBV15; D is tentatively TRBD1 or TRBD2 (5 bases each). The DNA end lines up better with TRBJ2-7; the J call may be wrong. The CDR3 spans 15 residues. Germline CDR1 reads LNHNV; CDR2 reads YYDKDF (reference sequence).

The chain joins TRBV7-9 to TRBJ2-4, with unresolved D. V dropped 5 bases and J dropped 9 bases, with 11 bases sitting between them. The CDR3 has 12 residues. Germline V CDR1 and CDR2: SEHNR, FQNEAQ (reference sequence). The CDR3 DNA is TGTGCCAGCAGCCCTGGTGGTAGCATTCAGTACTTC. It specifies CASSPGGSIQYF. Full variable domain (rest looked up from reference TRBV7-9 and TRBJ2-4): DTGVSQNPRHKITKRGQNVTFRCDPISEHNRLYWYRQTLGQGPEFLTYFQNEAQLEKSRLLSDRFSAERPKGSFSTLEIQRTEQGDSAMYLCASSPGGSIQYFGAGTRLSVL.

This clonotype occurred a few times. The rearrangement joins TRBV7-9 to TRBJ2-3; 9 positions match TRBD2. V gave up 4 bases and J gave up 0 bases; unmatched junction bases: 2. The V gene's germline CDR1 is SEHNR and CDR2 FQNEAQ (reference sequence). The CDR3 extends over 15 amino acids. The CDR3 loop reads CASSWSGRSTDTQYF. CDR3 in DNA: TGTGCCAGCAGCTGGAGCGGGAGGAGCACAGATACGCAGTATTTT.